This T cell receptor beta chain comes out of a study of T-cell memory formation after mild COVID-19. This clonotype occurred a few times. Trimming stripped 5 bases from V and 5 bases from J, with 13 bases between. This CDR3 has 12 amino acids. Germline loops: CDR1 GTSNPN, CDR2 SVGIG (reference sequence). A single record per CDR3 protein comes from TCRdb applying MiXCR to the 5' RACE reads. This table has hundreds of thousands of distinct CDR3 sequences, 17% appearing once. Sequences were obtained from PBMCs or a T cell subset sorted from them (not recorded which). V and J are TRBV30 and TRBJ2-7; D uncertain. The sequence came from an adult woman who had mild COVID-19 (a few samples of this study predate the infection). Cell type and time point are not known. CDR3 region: CAWHGLSDEQYF. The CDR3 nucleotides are TGTGCCTGGCATGGCTTATCGGACGAGCAGTACTTC.